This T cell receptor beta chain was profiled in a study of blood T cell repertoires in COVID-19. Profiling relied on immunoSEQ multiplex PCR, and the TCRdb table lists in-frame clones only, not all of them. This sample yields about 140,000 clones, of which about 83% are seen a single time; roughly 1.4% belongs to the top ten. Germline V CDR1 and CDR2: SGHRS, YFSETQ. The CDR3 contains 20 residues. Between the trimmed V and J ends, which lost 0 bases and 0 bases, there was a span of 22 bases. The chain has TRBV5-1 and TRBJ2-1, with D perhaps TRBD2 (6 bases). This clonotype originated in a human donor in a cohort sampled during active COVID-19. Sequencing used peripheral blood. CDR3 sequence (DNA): TGCGCCAGCAGCTTGGCCAGTCTAGGCGACGCGGGGAGCTCCTACAATGAGCAGTTCTTC. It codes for CASSLASLGDAGSSYNEQFF.